The 6 T cell receptor beta chains reported below all come from one sample, sequenced in a study of molecular identifiers for immune sequencing clone quantification. One entry per CDR3 protein results from TCRdb running MiXCR on the PCR reads. The repertoire consists of about 640,000 distinct CDR3 sequences, with about 20% occurring once and the leading ten covering roughly 0.83%. Input material: naive CD8+ T cells from blood, with Jurkat cell RNA spiked in. The subset was: FACS-sorted CD8+CD4-CCR7+CD45RA+ naive T cells. These receptors were taken from a human donor in good health. Some libraries in this study had Jurkat cell RNA spiked in.

This clonotype was detected many times. The rearrangement joins TRBV25-1 to TRBJ2-1, with TRBD1 matching 9 bases. The CDR3 runs to 13 residues. The J segment lost 11 bases and the V segment lost 1 base, leaving 3 bases of the junction unmatched. The germline CDR1 and CDR2 sequences are MGHDK and SYGVNS. The CDR3 protein is CASSELGQGKQFF. The CDR3 bases are TGTGCCAGCAGTGAATTGGGACAGGGTAAGCAGTTCTTC.

The sample holds many counts of this clonotype. The CDR3 DNA sequence: TGCAGCGTTGTGGTGACAGGCCTCGAGCAGTACTTC. Translating it yields CSVVVTGLEQYF. The chain links TRBV29-1 to TRBJ2-7; D possibly corresponds to TRBD1 (6 bases). Trimming cost V 4 bases and J 6 bases, with 13 bases left between them. CDR1 is SQVTM, CDR2 ANQGSEA, per germline. CDR3 length equals 12 residues.

In its sample, this clonotype was seen many times. The chain links TRBV7-2 to TRBJ2-6, with D uncertain. The V and J ends lost 1 base and 4 bases respectively, with 17 bases between them. This CDR3 comprises 18 residues. Germline CDR1 reads SGHTA; CDR2 reads FQGNSA. CDR3 sequence: CASSLEVRVSSGANVLTF. DNA for the CDR3: TGTGCCAGCAGCTTAGAAGTAAGGGTATCGTCCGGGGCCAACGTCCTGACTTTC.

About this clonotype: This could be a read error, since a much larger clone is one nucleotide away. The rearrangement links TRBV6-1 to TRBJ1-1; maybe TRBD1 (5 bases). The CDR3 runs to 12 residues. Germline V lookup: CDR1 MNHNS, CDR2 SASEGT. The CDR3 nucleotides read TGTGCCAGCACCCACCGGGGGACTGAAGCTGTCTTT. It encodes CASTHRGTEAVF.

This clonotype was seen repeatedly, ten times or more. An end of the junction does not agree with germline; a read error may underlie this. This chain connects TRBV20-1 to TRBJ2-3; unclear D gene. Germline CDR1 DFQATT, CDR2 SNEGSKA (reference sequence). The CDR3 extends over 15 amino acids. CDR3 DNA: TGCAGTGCTAGAGACTTAACCAGCAGCATAGATACGCAGTATTTT. This gives the protein CSARDLTSSIDTQYF.

The table lists this clonotype with many counts. The genes are TRBV20-1 and TRBJ2-5; the match to TRBD2 covers 13 bases. V lost 6 bases, J lost 5 bases, and 6 bases stayed unmatched. Germline V lookup: CDR1 DFQATT, CDR2 SNEGSKA (reference sequence). This CDR3 region has 14 residues. In nucleotides, the CDR3 is TGCAGTGCGGAAGGGACTAGCGGGGAGGAGACCCAGTACTTC. Encoded protein: CSAEGTSGEETQYF.